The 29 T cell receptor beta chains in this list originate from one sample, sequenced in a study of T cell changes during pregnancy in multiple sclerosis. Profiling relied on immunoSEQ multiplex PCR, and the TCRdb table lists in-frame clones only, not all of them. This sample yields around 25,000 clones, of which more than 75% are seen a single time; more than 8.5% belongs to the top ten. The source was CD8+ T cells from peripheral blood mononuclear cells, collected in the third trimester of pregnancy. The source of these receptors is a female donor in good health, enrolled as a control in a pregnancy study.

The CDR3 DNA reads TGTGCCAGCAGCCCACGGGACAGGGTGTACGAGCAGTACTTC. It codes for CASSPRDRVYEQYF. This chain uses TRBV7-9 with TRBJ2-7, with TRBD1 matching 9 bases. With V trimmed by 5 bases and J by 4 bases, 6 bases remained unmatched. The CDR3 spans 14 residues. The germline gives CDR1 SEHNR, CDR2 FQNEAQ (reference sequence).

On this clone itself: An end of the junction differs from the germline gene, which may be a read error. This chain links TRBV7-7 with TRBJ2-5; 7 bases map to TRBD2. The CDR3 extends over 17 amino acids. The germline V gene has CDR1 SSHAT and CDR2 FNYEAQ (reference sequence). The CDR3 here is CASSPTVGGTRGETQYF. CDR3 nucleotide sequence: TGTGCTAGCAGCCCCACCGTCGGGGGGACCAGAGGAGAGACCCAGTACTTC.

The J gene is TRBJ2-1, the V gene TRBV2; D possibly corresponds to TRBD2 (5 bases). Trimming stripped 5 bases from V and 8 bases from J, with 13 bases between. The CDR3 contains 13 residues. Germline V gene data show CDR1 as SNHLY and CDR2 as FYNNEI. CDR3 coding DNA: TGTGCCAGCAGTCCTCCACTAGGCTATGAGCAGTTCTTC. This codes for CASSPPLGYEQFF. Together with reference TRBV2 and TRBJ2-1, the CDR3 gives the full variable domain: EPEVTQTPSHQVTQMGQEVILRCVPISNHLYFYWYRQILGQKVEFLVSFYNNEISEKSEIFDDQFSVERPDGSNFTLKIRSTKLEDSAMYFCASSPPLGYEQFFGPGTRLTVL.

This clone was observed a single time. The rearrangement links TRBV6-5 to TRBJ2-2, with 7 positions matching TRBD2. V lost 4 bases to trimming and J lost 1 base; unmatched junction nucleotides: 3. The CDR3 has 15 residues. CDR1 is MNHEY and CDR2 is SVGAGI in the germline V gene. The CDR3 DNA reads TGTGCCAGCAGTTTGGCTAGCGGGAACACCGGGGAGCTGTTTTTT. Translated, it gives CASSLASGNTGELFF.

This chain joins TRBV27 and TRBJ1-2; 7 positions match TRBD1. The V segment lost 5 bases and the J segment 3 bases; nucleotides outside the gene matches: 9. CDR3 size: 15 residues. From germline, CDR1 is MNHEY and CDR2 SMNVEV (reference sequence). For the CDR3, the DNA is TGTGCCAGCAGTCTGACAGGGCGGACGGACTATGGCTACACCTTC. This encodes CASSLTGRTDYGYTF.

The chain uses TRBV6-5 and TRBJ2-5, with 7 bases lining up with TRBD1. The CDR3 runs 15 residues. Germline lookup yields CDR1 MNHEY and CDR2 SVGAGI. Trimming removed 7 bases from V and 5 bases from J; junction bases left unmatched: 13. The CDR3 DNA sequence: TGTGCCAGCACCCCCCTGACAGGGTCCGGGGAGACCCAGTACTTC. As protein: CASTPLTGSGETQYF.

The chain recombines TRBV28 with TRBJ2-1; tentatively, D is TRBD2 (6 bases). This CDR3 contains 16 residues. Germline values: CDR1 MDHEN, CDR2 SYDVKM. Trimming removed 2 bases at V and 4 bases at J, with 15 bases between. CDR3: CASSLRAGRTYNEQFF. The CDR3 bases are TGTGCCAGCAGTTTAAGGGCCGGGAGAACATACAATGAGCAGTTCTTC.

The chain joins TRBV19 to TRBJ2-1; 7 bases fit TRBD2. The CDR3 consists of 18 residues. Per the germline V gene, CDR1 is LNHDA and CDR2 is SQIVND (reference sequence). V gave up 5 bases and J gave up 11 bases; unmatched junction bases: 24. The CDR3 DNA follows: TGTGCCAGTAGTGGGCTAGCGGAGCTAAGCCTAAAAAGCTACAAGCAGTTCTTC. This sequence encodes CASSGLAELSLKSYKQFF. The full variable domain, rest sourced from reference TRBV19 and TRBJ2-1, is DGGITQSPKYLFRKEGQNVTLSCEQNLNHDAMYWYRQDPGQGLRLIYYSQIVNDFQKGDIAEGYSVSREKKESFPLTVTSAQKNPTAFYLCASSGLAELSLKSYKQFFGPGTRLTVL.

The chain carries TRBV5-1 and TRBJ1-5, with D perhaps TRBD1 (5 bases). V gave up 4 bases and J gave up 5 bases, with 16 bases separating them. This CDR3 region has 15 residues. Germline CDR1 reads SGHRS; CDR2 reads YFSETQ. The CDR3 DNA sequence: TGCGCCAGCAGCCCGACAGTGCGGGGTGATCAGCCCCAGCATTTT. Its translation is CASSPTVRGDQPQHF. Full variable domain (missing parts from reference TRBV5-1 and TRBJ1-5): KAGVTQTPRYLIKTRGQQVTLSCSPISGHRSVSWYQQTPGQGLQFLFEYFSETQRNKGNFPGRFSGRQFSNSRSEMNVSTLELGDSALYLCASSPTVRGDQPQHFGDGTRLSIL.

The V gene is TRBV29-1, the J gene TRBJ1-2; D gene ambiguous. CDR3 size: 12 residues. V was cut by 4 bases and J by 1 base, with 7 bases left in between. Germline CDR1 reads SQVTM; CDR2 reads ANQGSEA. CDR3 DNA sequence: TGCAGCGTTGTCCAGGATAACTATGGCTACACCTTC. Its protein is CSVVQDNYGYTF.

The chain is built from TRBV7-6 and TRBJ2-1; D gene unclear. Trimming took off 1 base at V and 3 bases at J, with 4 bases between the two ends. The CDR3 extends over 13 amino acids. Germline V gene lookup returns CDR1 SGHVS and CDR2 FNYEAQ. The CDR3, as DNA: TGTGCCAGCAGCTTAGACGGCTACAATGAGCAGTTCTTC. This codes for CASSLDGYNEQFF.

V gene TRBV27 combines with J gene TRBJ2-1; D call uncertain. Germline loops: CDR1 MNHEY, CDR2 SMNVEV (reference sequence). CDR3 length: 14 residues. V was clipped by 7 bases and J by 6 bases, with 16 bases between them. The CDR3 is CASTTQSGPNEQFF. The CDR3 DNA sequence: TGTGCCAGCACAACTCAGTCGGGTCCCAATGAGCAGTTCTTC.

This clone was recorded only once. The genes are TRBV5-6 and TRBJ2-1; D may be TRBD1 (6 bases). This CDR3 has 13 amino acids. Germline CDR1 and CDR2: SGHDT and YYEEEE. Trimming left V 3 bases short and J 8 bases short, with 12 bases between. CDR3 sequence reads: CASSSNRADEQFF. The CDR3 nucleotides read TGTGCCAGCAGCTCGAACAGGGCCGATGAGCAGTTCTTC.

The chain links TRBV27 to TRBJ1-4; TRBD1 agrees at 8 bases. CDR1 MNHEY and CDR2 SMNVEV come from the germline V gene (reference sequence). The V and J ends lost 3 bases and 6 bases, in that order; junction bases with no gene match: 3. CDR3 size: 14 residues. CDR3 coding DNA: TGTGCCAGCAGTTTCCAGACAGGGGATGAAAAACTGTTTTTT. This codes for CASSFQTGDEKLFF.

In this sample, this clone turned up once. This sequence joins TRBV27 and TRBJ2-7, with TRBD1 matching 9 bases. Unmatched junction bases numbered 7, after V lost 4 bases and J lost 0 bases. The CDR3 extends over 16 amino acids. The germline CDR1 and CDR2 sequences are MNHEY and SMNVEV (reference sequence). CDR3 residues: CASSSSDRGISYEQYF. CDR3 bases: TGTGCCAGCAGTTCATCAGACAGGGGGATCTCCTACGAGCAGTACTTC.

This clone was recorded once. The CDR3 coding sequence is TGTGCCAGCAGATCCCCTGGGGACAGGGAGGAAAAACTGTTTTTT. This sequence encodes CASRSPGDREEKLFF. The rearrangement links TRBV2 to TRBJ1-4; 9 nucleotides agree with TRBD1. Germline V gene lookup returns CDR1 SNHLY and CDR2 FYNNEI. The CDR3 is 15 residues long. V gave up 6 bases and J gave up 8 bases; unmatched junction bases: 10. The full variable domain, rest sourced from reference TRBV2 and TRBJ1-4, is EPEVTQTPSHQVTQMGQEVILRCVPISNHLYFYWYRQILGQKVEFLVSFYNNEISEKSEIFDDQFSVERPDGSNFTLKIRSTKLEDSAMYFCASRSPGDREEKLFFGSGTQLSVL.

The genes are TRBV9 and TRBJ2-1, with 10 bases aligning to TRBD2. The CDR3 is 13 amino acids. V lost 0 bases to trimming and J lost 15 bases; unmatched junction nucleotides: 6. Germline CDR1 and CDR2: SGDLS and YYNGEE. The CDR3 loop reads CASSVGLAGVSFF. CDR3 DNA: TGTGCCAGCAGCGTAGGGCTAGCGGGGGTCTCGTTCTTC.

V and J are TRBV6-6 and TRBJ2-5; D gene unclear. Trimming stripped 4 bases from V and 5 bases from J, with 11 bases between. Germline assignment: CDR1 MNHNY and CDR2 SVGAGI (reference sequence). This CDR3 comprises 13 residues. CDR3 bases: TGTGCCAGCAGTTCCCCGGGTTGGGAGACCCAGTACTTC. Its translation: CASSSPGWETQYF.

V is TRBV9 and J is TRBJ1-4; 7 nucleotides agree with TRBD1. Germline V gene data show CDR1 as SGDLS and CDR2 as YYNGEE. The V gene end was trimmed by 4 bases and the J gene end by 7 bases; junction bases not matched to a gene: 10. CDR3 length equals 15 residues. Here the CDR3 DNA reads TGTGCCAGCAGCACCCGAGGGGGCGTGGGTGAAAAACTGTTTTTT. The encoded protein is CASSTRGGVGEKLFF. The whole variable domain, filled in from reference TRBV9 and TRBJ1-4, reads DSGVTQTPKHLITATGQRVTLRCSPRSGDLSVYWYQQSLDQGLQFLIQYYNGEERAKGNILERFSAQQFPDLHSELNLSSLELGDSALYFCASSTRGGVGEKLFFGSGTQLSVL.

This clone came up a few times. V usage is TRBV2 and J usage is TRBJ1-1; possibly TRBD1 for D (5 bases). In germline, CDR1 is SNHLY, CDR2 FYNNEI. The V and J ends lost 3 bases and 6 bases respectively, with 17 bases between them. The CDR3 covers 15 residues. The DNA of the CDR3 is TGTGCCAGCAGTGATGGGGCCGTCCTCCCCGCTGAAGCTTTCTTT. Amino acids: CASSDGAVLPAEAFF.

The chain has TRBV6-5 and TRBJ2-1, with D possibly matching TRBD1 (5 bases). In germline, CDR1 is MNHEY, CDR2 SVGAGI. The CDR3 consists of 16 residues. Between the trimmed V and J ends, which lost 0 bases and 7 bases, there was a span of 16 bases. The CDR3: CASSYSTGQGENEQFF. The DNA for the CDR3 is TGTGCCAGCAGTTACTCGACGGGCCAGGGCGAGAATGAGCAGTTCTTC.

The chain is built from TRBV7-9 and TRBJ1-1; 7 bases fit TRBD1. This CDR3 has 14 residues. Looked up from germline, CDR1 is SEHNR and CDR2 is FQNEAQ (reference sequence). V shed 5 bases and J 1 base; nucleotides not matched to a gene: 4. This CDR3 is CASSPRTGNTEAFF. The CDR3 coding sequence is TGTGCCAGCAGCCCACGGACAGGGAACACTGAAGCTTTCTTT. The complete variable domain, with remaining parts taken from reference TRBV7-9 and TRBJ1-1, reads DTGVSQNPRHKITKRGQNVTFRCDPISEHNRLYWYRQTLGQGPEFLTYFQNEAQLEKSRLLSDRFSAERPKGSFSTLEIQRTEQGDSAMYLCASSPRTGNTEAFFGQGTRLTVV.

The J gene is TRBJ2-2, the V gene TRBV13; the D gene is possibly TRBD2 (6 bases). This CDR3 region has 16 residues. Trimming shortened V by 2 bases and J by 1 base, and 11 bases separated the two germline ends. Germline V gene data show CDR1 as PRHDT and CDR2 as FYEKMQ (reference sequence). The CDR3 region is CASSLTGGVNTGELFF. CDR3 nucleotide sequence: TGTGCCAGCAGCTTAACCGGCGGGGTGAACACCGGGGAGCTGTTTTTT.

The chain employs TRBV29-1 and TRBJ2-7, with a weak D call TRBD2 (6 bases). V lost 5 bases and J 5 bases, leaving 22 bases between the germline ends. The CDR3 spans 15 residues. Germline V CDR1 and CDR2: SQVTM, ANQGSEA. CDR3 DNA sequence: TGCAGCGTTCTCCGCGATGCTAGCGTTAGCCACGAGCAGTACTTC. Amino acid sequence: CSVLRDASVSHEQYF.

The CDR3 nucleotides read TGTGCCAGTAGTATCCCAATTCGGACAGCTAACTATGGCTACACCTTC. The encoded protein is CASSIPIRTANYGYTF. This sequence joins TRBV19 and TRBJ1-2; a weak D match, TRBD1 (6 bases). Trimming took off 3 bases at V and 0 bases at J, with 14 bases between the two ends. The germline V gene encodes CDR1 LNHDA and CDR2 SQIVND (reference sequence). The CDR3 has 16 amino acids. Variable domain in full (rest from reference TRBV19 and TRBJ1-2): DGGITQSPKYLFRKEGQNVTLSCEQNLNHDAMYWYRQDPGQGLRLIYYSQIVNDFQKGDIAEGYSVSREKKESFPLTVTSAQKNPTAFYLCASSIPIRTANYGYTFGSGTRLTVV.

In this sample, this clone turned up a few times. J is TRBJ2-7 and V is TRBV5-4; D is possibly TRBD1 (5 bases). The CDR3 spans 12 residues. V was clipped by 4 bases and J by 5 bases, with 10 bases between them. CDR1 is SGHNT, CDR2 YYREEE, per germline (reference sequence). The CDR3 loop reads CASSPETDEQYF. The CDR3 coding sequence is TGTGCCAGCAGCCCCGAGACAGACGAGCAGTACTTC.

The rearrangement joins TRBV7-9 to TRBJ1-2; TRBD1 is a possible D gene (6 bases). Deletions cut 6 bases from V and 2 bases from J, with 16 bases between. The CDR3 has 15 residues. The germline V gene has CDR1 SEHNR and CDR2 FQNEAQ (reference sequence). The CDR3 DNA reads TGTGCCAGCAGACCGGGCACAGGGTCGAACTATGGCTACACCTTC. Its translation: CASRPGTGSNYGYTF.

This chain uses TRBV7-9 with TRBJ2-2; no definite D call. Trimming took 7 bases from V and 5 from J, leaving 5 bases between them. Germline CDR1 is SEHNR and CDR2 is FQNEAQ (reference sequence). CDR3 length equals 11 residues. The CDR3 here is CASTVTGELFF. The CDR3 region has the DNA TGTGCCAGCACTGTAACCGGGGAGCTGTTTTTT.

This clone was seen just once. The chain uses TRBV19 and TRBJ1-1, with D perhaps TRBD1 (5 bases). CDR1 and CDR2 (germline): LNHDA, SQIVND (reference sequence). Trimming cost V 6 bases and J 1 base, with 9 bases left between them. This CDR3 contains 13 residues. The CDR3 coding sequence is TGTGCCAGTAGCTATAGGGGGAACACTGAAGCTTTCTTT. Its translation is CASSYRGNTEAFF.